These 26 T cell receptor beta chains were all obtained from the same sample, sequenced in a study of T-cell reconstitution after alpha-beta-depleted transplantation in children. As it was prepared, the TCRbeta library received unique molecular identifiers. Using its own MiXCR run on the PCR reads, TCRdb lists one record per CDR3 protein. The sample yields about 90,000 distinct CDR3 sequences, 15% to 18% seen once. The starting material was PBMCs, mostly from graft donor cells, obtained 180 days after TCRalphabeta/CD19-depleted stem cell transplant. The receptor source for this set is a male patient aged 2 to 9 who had a stem cell transplant for acute lymphoblastic leukemia, so the T cells may come from the graft donor.

This chain joins TRBV12-3 or TRBV12-4 and TRBJ1-5; no clear D gene. This CDR3 spans 15 amino acids. V was clipped by 5 bases and J by 6 bases, with 17 bases between them. The CDR3: CASSPPDPPGQPQHF. CDR3 coding DNA: TGTGCCAGCAGTCCCCCGGATCCACCGGGTCAGCCCCAGCATTTT.

At least ten counts were recorded for this clonotype. The genes are TRBV7-2 and TRBJ2-7, with D possibly TRBD1 on 6 matching bases. With 6 bases removed from V and 3 bases from J, the gap between germline ends came to 15 bases. The V gene's germline CDR1 is SGHTA and CDR2 FQGNSA. The CDR3 length is 14 residues. The CDR3 protein is CASSLGGQNYEQYF. CDR3 nucleotides: TGTGCCAGCAGTCTAGGGGGACAAAACTACGAGCAGTACTTC. Full variable domain (outside the CDR3, taken from reference TRBV7-2 and TRBJ2-7): GAGVSQSPSNKVTEKGKDVELRCDPISGHTALYWYRQSLGQGLEFLIYFQGNSAPDKSGLPSDRFSAERTGGSVSTLTIQRTQQEDSAVYLCASSLGGQNYEQYFGPGTRLTVT.

The rearrangement joins TRBV5-5 to TRBJ2-1; 11 bases line up with TRBD1. The CDR3 has 16 amino acids. Germline values: CDR1 SGHKS, CDR2 YYEKEE (reference sequence). V lost 0 bases, J lost 7 bases, and 6 bases stayed unmatched. The CDR3 loop is CASSLGGQGVRNEQFF. Here the CDR3 DNA reads TGTGCCAGCAGCTTGGGGGGACAGGGGGTGCGAAATGAGCAGTTCTTC. The complete variable domain, with remaining parts taken from reference TRBV5-5 and TRBJ2-1, reads DAGVTQSPTHLIKTRGQQVTLRCSPISGHKSVSWYQQVLGQGPQFIFQYYEKEERGRGNFPDRFSARQFPNYSSELNVNALLLGDSALYLCASSLGGQGVRNEQFFGPGTRLTVL.

The V and J genes are TRBV27 and TRBJ2-3, with D perhaps matching TRBD1 or TRBD2 (6 bases each). The V end was cut by 5 bases, the J end by 8 bases, with 14 bases between. The CDR3 spans 13 residues. Germline loops: CDR1 MNHEY, CDR2 SMNVEV (reference sequence). The chain's CDR3 is CASSDSGAATQYF. As DNA, the CDR3 is TGTGCCAGCAGTGATTCGGGGGCCGCTACGCAGTATTTT.

This clonotype was observed at least ten times. The CDR3 bases are TGCAGTGCTAGTGTGAGGCAACAGGGCATCACAGATACGCAGTATTTT. Translation: CSASVRQQGITDTQYF. The genes are TRBV20-1 and TRBJ2-3; TRBD1 is a possible D gene (6 bases). Deletions cut 3 bases from V and 2 bases from J, with 18 bases between. Germline assignment: CDR1 DFQATT and CDR2 SNEGSKA (reference sequence). The CDR3 runs to 16 residues.

This clonotype has only a few counts. This chain uses TRBV15 with TRBJ1-4, with 10 bases identical to TRBD1. CDR3 length: 15 amino acids. Trimming at V came to 3 bases and at J to 5 bases, leaving 3 bases not matched to a gene. CDR1 and CDR2 from the germline V gene are LNHNV and YYDKDF (reference sequence). The CDR3: CATSRDRGVNEKLFF. In DNA form, the CDR3 reads TGTGCCACCAGCAGGGACAGGGGGGTGAATGAAAAACTGTTTTTT.

This clonotype came up many times. V usage is TRBV24-1 and J usage is TRBJ2-2; 9 nucleotides align to TRBD2. CDR3 length equals 17 residues. V lost 9 bases and J lost 1; bases outside the gene matches: 11. Germline CDR1 and CDR2: KGHDR and SFDVKD. In nucleotides, the CDR3 is TGTGCCACCCAAGCGGGGGGTCAGGACTTGAACACCGGGGAGCTGTTTTTT. Translated, it gives CATQAGGQDLNTGELFF.

This clonotype was seen more than once but under ten times. The chain uses TRBV12-3 or TRBV12-4 and TRBJ1-2, with D maybe TRBD1 (6 bases). Trimming stripped 7 bases from V and 5 bases from J, with 17 bases between. The CDR3 is made up of 14 amino acids. Here the CDR3 reads CASTRVEGQYGYTF. In DNA form, the CDR3 reads TGTGCCAGCACCAGGGTGGAGGGACAATATGGCTACACCTTC.

The V call is TRBV2, the J call TRBJ2-3; D is ambiguous. CDR3 length: 14 amino acids. Looked up from germline, CDR1 is SNHLY and CDR2 is FYNNEI. V was cut by 3 bases and J by 5 bases, with 12 bases left in between. The CDR3 DNA reads as TGTGCCAGCAGTGACTTAGGTTTTGGAGATACGCAGTATTTT. Protein: CASSDLGFGDTQYF.

The rearrangement links TRBV5-4 to TRBJ1-1, with D hard to call. V was shortened by 5 bases and J by 2 bases, with 13 bases between the two germline ends. Germline CDR1 and CDR2: SGHNT and YYREEE (reference sequence). CDR3 size: 14 residues. The CDR3 DNA sequence: TGTGCCAGCAGGCCCCACCAAAGTAACACTGAAGCTTTCTTT. Encoded protein: CASRPHQSNTEAFF. The full variable domain, completed using reference TRBV5-4 and TRBJ1-1, is ETGVTQSPTHLIKTRGQQVTLRCSSQSGHNTVSWYQQALGQGPQFIFQYYREEENGRGNFPPRFSGLQFPNYSSELNVNALELDDSALYLCASRPHQSNTEAFFGQGTRLTVV.

This clonotype has more than one count but fewer than ten. The chain carries TRBV9 and TRBJ2-7, with D unclear. Trimming removed 4 bases at V and 6 bases at J, with 17 bases between. Germline V CDR1 and CDR2: SGDLS, YYNGEE. The CDR3 has 14 amino acids. CDR3 sequence: CASSPTRANREQYF. DNA for the CDR3: TGTGCCAGCAGCCCCACACGGGCCAACCGCGAGCAGTACTTC.

The gene calls are TRBV6-1 and TRBJ1-6; 7 nucleotides match TRBD1. Trimming removed 6 bases from V and 6 bases from J; junction bases left unmatched: 11. The germline CDR1 and CDR2 sequences are MNHNS and SASEGT. The CDR3 extends over 16 amino acids. Here the CDR3 DNA reads TGTGCCAGCAGAAAGAGGCAGGGGGACCCTAATTCACCCCTCCACTTT. Translated, it gives CASRKRQGDPNSPLHF.

This clonotype was picked up many times. The J gene is TRBJ2-1, the V gene TRBV30; D call uncertain. The germline V gene encodes CDR1 GTSNPN and CDR2 SVGIG (reference sequence). Trimming took off 0 bases at V and 5 bases at J, with 5 bases between the two ends. The CDR3 loop spans 12 amino acids. This CDR3 is CAWSVSHNEQFF. CDR3 bases: TGTGCCTGGAGTGTGAGTCACAATGAGCAGTTCTTC.

This clonotype showed up just a few times. The chain has TRBV6-5 and TRBJ1-1, with unresolved D. The V gene's germline CDR1 is MNHEY and CDR2 SVGAGI. Trimming pared 0 bases from V and 0 bases from J, leaving 20 bases between. This CDR3 spans 19 amino acids. The CDR3 sequence is CASSYSSIGQGRLNTEAFF. CDR3 sequence (DNA): TGTGCCAGCAGTTACTCGAGTATCGGGCAAGGCAGGCTGAACACTGAAGCTTTCTTT.

This clonotype is large in the sample. The chain employs TRBV7-2 and TRBJ2-5; 10 nucleotides agree with TRBD2. The length of the CDR3 is 15 residues. V lost 3 bases and J lost 6; bases outside the gene matches: 7. CDR1 SGHTA and CDR2 FQGNSA come from the germline V gene. The CDR3 is CASSLSGGAVKTQYF. DNA for the CDR3: TGTGCCAGCAGCTTGAGCGGGGGGGCGGTAAAGACCCAGTACTTC.

The V and J genes are TRBV20-1 and TRBJ2-7; D gene uncertain. The CDR3 is made up of 11 amino acids. Trimming took 6 bases from V and 5 from J, leaving 11 bases between them. Germline CDR1 is DFQATT and CDR2 is SNEGSKA (reference sequence). This CDR3 reads CSAISGHEQYF. The DNA for the CDR3 is TGCAGTGCCATATCAGGACACGAGCAGTACTTC.

V gene TRBV28 combines with J gene TRBJ1-2, with 10 bases that match TRBD1. Looked up from germline, CDR1 is MDHEN and CDR2 is SYDVKM. The CDR3 extends over 16 amino acids. J was trimmed by 7 bases and V by 3 bases; bases with no gene match: 11. CDR3 region: CASSFSGDRGVGGYTF. DNA for the CDR3: TGTGCCAGCAGTTTCTCCGGGGACAGGGGCGTCGGTGGCTACACCTTC.

This clonotype was seen a few times. This rearrangement joins TRBV12-5 to TRBJ1-2; 8 nucleotides agree with TRBD1. Germline V gene data show CDR1 as LGHNT and CDR2 as FRNRAP. V lost 5 bases to trimming and J lost 8 bases; unmatched junction nucleotides: 19. The CDR3 covers 17 residues. The DNA of the CDR3 is TGTGCTAGTGGTCCCGGACAGGGACCGAAGTCCCTTAGGGGCTACACCTTC. This codes for CASGPGQGPKSLRGYTF.

The chain is built from TRBV12-3 or TRBV12-4 and TRBJ2-3, with TRBD1 matching over 10 bases. With V trimmed by 5 bases and J by 6 bases, 5 bases remained unmatched. The CDR3 is 14 amino acids. CDR3 loop: CASSPGQGEDTQYF. DNA for the CDR3: TGTGCCAGCAGTCCCGGACAGGGGGAGGATACGCAGTATTTT.

This clonotype came up a few times. V usage is TRBV27 and J usage is TRBJ1-3, with D unclear. The V gene's germline CDR1 is MNHEY and CDR2 SMNVEV (reference sequence). The CDR3 totals 14 residues. V lost 5 bases and J 1 base, leaving 9 bases between the germline ends. In DNA form, the CDR3 reads TGTGCCAGCAGTCAACGGGGATCTGGAAACACCATATATTTT. This sequence encodes CASSQRGSGNTIYF.

The chain has TRBV20-1 and TRBJ2-7; no clear D gene. Germline assignment: CDR1 DFQATT and CDR2 SNEGSKA (reference sequence). The CDR3 consists of 15 residues. V was trimmed by 1 base and J by 0 bases, leaving 13 bases between them. CDR3 in amino acids: CSARGLKQPSYEQYF. The CDR3 DNA reads TGCAGTGCTAGAGGGCTCAAGCAGCCCTCCTACGAGCAGTACTTC.

This clonotype was detected once. The chain uses TRBV30 and TRBJ1-5, with TRBD1 matching 8 bases. CDR1 is GTSNPN, CDR2 SVGIG, per germline (reference sequence). There are 15 residues in the CDR3. The junction had 8 bases not matched to a gene; V was cut back by 2 bases and J by 5 bases. CDR3 nucleotides: TGTGCCTGGAGTAGGACAGGGCAACGGGATCAGCCCCAGCATTTT. Its protein product is CAWSRTGQRDQPQHF.

This clonotype has more than one count but fewer than ten. The chain has TRBV20-1 and TRBJ2-3; D could derive from TRBD1 or TRBD2 (5 bases each). The V and J ends lost 6 bases and 1 base respectively, with 14 bases between them. The CDR3 covers 14 residues. The germline CDR1 and CDR2 sequences are DFQATT and SNEGSKA (reference sequence). CDR3 loop: CSAPTGTRTDTQYF. The CDR3 region has the DNA TGCAGTGCCCCGACTGGGACCCGCACAGATACGCAGTATTTT.

The chain uses TRBV20-1 and TRBJ1-2, with TRBD1 as a possible D gene (6 bases). This CDR3 spans 15 amino acids. V gave up 2 bases and J gave up 5 bases, with 18 bases separating them. CDR1 and CDR2 (germline): DFQATT, SNEGSKA (reference sequence). The CDR3 DNA reads as TGCAGTGCTAGAAGGCCGGACTGGGGGCCTTATGGCTACACCTTC. This gives the protein CSARRPDWGPYGYTF.

This clonotype was observed many times. The gene calls are TRBV20-1 and TRBJ2-1; D is possibly TRBD2 (7 bases). V was clipped by 7 bases and J by 12 bases, with 22 bases between them. CDR3 length: 13 amino acids. Per the germline V gene, CDR1 is DFQATT and CDR2 is SNEGSKA (reference sequence). DNA of the CDR3: TGCAGTGTAACCTCTGAGGGGGGGCCTCGGCAGTTCTTC. Protein product: CSVTSEGGPRQFF.

V is TRBV4-1 and J is TRBJ1-2; TRBD1 matches 10 bases. Germline V gene sequence: CDR1 MGHRA, CDR2 YSYEKL. The CDR3 runs 16 residues. The V and J ends lost 1 base and 1 base, in that order; junction bases with no gene match: 3. The CDR3 DNA sequence: TGCGCCAGCAGCCAAGGGACAGGGGGGGGTAACTATGGCTACACCTTC. This encodes CASSQGTGGGNYGYTF.